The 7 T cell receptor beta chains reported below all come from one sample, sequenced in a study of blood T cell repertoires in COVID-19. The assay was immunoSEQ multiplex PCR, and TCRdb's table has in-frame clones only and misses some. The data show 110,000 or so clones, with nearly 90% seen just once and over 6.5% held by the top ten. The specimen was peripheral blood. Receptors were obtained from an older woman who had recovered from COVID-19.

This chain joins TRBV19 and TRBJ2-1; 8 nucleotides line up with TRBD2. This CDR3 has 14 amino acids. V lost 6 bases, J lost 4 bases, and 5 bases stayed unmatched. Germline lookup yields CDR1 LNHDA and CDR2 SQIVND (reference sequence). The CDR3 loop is CASRQIAGYNEQFF. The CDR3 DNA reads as TGTGCCAGTAGGCAAATAGCGGGGTACAATGAGCAGTTCTTC.

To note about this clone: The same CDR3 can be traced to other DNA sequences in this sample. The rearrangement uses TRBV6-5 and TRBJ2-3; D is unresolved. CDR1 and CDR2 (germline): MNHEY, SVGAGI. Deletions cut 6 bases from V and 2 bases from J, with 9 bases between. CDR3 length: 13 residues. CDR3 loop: CASSLEPTDTQYF. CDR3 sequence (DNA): TGTGCCAGCAGCTTGGAGCCCACAGATACGCAGTATTTT.

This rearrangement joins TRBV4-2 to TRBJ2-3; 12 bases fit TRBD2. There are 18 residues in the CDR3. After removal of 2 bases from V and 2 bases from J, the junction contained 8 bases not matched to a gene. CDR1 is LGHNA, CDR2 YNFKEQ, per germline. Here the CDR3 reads CASSQRGRTSGTTDTQYF. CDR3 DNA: TGTGCCAGCAGCCAACGGGGGAGGACTAGCGGGACCACAGATACGCAGTATTTT.

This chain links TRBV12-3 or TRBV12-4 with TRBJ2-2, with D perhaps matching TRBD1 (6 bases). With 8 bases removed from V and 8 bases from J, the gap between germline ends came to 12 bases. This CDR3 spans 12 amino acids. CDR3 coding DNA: TGTGCCAGCTCACAGGGTTGGGGGGAGCTGTTTTTT. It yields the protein CASSQGWGELFF.

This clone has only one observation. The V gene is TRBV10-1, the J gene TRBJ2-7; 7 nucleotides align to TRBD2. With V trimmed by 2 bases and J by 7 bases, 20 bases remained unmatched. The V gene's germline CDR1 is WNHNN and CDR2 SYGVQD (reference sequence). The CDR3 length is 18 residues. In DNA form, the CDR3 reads TGCGCCAGCAGTGAGCCCCGCGCTTCCGCGGGAGAGGCTAGTGAGCAGTACTTC. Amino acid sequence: CASSEPRASAGEASEQYF.

CDR3 bases: TGTGCCAGCAGAGGGACAGGGAACACTGAAGCTTTCTTT. Its protein product is CASRGTGNTEAFF. This chain connects TRBV7-3 to TRBJ1-1; 8 nucleotides align to TRBD1. Unmatched junction bases numbered 1, after V lost 6 bases and J lost 1 base. Germline V lookup: CDR1 SGHTA, CDR2 FQGTGA. This CDR3 region has 13 residues.

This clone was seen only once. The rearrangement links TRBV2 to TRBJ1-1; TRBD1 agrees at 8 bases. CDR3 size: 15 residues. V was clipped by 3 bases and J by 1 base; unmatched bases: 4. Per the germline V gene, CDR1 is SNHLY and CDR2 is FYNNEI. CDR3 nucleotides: TGTGCCAGCAGTGACCAGGGGGCGGGGAACACTGAAGCTTTCTTT. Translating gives CASSDQGAGNTEAFF.